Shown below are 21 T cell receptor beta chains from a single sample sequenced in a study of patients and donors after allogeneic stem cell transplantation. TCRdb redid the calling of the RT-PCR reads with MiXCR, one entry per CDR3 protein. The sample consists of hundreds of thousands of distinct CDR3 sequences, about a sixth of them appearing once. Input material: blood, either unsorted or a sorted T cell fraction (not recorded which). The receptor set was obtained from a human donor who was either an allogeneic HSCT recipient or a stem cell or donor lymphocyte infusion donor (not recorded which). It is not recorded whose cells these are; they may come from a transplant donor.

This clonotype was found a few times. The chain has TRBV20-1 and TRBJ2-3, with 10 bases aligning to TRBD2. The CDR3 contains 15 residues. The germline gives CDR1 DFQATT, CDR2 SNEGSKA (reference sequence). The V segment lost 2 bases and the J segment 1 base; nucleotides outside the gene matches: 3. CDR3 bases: TGCAGTGCTAGAAGGGGGACTAGCGGCACAGATACGCAGTATTTT. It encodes CSARRGTSGTDTQYF.

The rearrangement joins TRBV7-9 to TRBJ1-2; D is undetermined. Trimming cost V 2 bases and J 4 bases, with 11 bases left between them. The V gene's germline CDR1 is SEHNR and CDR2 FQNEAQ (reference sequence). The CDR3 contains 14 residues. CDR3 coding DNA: TGTGCCAGCAGCTTACTTGGAGGCCTCTATGGCTACACCTTC. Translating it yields CASSLLGGLYGYTF.

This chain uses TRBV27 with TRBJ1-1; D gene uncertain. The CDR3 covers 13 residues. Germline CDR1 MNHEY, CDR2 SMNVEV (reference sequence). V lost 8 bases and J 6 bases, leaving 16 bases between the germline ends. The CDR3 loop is CASGWLQRAEAFF. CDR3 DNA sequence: TGTGCCAGCGGTTGGCTGCAGAGGGCTGAAGCTTTCTTT.

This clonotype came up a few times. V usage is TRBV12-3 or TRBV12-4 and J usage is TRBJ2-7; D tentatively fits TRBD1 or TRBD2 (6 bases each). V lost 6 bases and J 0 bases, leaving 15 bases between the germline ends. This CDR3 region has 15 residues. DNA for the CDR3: TGTGCCAGCAGCGCCGGGGGACATCTCTCCTACGAGCAGTACTTC. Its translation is CASSAGGHLSYEQYF.

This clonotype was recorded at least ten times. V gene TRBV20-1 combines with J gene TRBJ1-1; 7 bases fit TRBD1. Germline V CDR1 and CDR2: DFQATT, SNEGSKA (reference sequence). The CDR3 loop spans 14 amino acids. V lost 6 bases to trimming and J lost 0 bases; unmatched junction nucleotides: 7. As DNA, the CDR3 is TGCAGTGCGAAGGACAGGTCCATGAACACTGAAGCTTTCTTT. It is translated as CSAKDRSMNTEAFF.

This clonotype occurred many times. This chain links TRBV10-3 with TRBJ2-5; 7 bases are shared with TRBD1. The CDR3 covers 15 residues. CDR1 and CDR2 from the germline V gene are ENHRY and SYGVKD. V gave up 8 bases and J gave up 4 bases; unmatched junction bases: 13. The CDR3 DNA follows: TGTGCCATCGGTTCGGGACGGCCAGGGGGAGAGACCCAGTACTTC. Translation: CAIGSGRPGGETQYF.

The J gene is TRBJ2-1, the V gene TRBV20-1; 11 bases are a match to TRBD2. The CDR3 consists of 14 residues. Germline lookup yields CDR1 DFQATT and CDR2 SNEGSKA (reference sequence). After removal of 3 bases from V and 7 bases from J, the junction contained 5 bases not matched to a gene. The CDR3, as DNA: TGCAGTGCTAGCGGACTAGCGGGCGGGAATGAGCAGTTCTTC. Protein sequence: CSASGLAGGNEQFF.

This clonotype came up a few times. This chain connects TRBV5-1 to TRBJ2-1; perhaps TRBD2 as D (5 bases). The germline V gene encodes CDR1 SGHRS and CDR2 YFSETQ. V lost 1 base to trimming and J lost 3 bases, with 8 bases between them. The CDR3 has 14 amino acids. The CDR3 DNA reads TGCGCCAGCAGCTTGCAGGACTTCTACAATGAGCAGTTCTTC. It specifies CASSLQDFYNEQFF. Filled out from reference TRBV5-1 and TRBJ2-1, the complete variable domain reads KAGVTQTPRYLIKTRGQQVTLSCSPISGHRSVSWYQQTPGQGLQFLFEYFSETQRNKGNFPGRFSGRQFSNSRSEMNVSTLELGDSALYLCASSLQDFYNEQFFGPGTRLTVL.

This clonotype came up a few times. As DNA, the CDR3 is TGTGCCAGCACCAGTTTGGGGGGGGCTAACTATGGCTACACCTTC. Translating it yields CASTSLGGANYGYTF. The V gene is TRBV6-1, the J gene TRBJ1-2, with TRBD1 as a possible D gene (5 bases). The CDR3 consists of 15 residues. Trimming pared 7 bases from V and 0 bases from J, leaving 15 bases between. Germline V CDR1 and CDR2: MNHNS, SASEGT.

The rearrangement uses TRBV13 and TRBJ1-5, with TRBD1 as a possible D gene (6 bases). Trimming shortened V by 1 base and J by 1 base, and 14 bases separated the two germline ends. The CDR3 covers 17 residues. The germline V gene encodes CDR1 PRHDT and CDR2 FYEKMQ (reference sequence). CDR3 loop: CASSLVAGEVSNQPQHF. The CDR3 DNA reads TGTGCCAGCAGCTTAGTTGCAGGGGAGGTAAGCAATCAGCCCCAGCATTTT.

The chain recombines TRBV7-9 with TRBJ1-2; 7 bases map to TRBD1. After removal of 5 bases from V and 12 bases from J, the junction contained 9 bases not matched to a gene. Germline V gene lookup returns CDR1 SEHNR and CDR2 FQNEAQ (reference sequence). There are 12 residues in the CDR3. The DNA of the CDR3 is TGTGCCAGCAGCGAGACAGGGCAGGGACACACCTTC. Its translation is CASSETGQGHTF.

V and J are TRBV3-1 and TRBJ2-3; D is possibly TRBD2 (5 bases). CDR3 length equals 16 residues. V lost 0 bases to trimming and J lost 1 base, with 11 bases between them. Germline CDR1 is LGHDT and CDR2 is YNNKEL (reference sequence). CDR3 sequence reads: CASSQDAGVGTDTQYF. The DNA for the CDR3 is TGTGCCAGCAGCCAAGACGCCGGGGTGGGCACAGATACGCAGTATTTT.

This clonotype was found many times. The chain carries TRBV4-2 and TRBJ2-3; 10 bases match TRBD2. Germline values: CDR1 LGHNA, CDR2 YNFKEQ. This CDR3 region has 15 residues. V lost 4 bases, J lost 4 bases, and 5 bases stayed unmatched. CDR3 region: CASSPRLAGADTQYF. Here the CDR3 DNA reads TGTGCCAGCAGCCCCCGACTAGCGGGTGCAGATACGCAGTATTTT.

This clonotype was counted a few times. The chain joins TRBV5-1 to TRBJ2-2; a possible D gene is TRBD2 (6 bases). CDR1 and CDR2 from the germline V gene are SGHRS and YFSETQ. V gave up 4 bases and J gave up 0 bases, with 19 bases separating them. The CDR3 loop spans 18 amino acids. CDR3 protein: CASSSLWASATNTGELFF. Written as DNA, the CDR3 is TGCGCCAGCAGCAGTCTCTGGGCTAGCGCGACGAACACCGGGGAGCTGTTTTTT.

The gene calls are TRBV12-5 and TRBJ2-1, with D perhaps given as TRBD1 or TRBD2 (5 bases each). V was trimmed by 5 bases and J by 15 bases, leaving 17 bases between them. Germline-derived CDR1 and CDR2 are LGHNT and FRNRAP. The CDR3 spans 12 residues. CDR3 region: CASGPHRGEVFF. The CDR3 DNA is TGTGCTAGTGGTCCGCACCGAGGGGAAGTGTTCTTC.

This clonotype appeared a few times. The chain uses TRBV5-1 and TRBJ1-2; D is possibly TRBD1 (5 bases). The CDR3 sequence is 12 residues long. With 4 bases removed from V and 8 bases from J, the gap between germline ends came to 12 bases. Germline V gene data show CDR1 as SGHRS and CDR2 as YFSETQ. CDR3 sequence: CASSPDQGGYTF. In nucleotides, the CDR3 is TGCGCCAGCAGCCCTGACCAGGGCGGCTACACCTTC.

In DNA, the CDR3 is TGTGCCTGGAGTGTAATGGGGATCCCAACCTACAATGAGCAGTTCTTC. The encoded protein is CAWSVMGIPTYNEQFF. V is TRBV30 and J is TRBJ2-1; D is unresolved. This CDR3 has 16 residues. V was pared by 0 bases and J by 2 bases, with 14 bases between. CDR1 GTSNPN and CDR2 SVGIG come from the germline V gene (reference sequence).

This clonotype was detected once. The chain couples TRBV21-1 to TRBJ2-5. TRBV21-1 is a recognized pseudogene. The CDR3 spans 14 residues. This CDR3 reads CASSKVRGPETQYF. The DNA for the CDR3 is TGTGCCAGCAGCAAAGTCAGAGGTCCTGAGACCCAGTACTTC.

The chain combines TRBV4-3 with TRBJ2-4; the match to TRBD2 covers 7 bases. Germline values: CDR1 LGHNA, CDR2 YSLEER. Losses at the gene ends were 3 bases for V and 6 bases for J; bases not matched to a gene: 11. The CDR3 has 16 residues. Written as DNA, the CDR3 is TGCGCCAGCAGCCATGTGCTGGGGCGCGGGGGAAACATTCAGTACTTC. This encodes CASSHVLGRGGNIQYF.

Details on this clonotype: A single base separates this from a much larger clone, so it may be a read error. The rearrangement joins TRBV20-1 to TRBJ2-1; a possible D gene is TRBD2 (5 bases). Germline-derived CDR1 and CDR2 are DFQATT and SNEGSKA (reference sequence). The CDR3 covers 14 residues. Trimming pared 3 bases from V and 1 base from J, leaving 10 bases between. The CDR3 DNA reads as TGCAGTGCTAGTATGTCGGGGTCCTACAATGAGCAGTTCTTC. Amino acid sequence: CSASMSGSYNEQFF.

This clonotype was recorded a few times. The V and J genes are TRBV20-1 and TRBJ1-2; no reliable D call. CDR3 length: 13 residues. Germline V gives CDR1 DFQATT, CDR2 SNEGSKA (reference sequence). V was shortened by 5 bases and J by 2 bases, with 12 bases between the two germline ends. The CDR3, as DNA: TGCAGTGCTTCCGCGACGGGCAACTATGGCTACACCTTC. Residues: CSASATGNYGYTF.